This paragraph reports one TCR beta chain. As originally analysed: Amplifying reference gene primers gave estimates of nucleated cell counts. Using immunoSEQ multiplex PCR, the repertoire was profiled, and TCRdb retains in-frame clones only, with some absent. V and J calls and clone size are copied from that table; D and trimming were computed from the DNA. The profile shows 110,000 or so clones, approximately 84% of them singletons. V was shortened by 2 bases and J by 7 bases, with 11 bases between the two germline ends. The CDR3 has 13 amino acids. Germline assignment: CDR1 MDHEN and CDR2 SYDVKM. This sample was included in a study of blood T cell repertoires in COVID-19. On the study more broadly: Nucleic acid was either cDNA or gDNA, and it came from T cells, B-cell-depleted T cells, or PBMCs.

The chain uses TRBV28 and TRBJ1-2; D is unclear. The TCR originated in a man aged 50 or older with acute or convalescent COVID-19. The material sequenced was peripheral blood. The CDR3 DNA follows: TGTGCCAGCAGTTTAGCGGGCTTCGGTGGCTACACCTTC. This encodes CASSLAGFGGYTF.